This T cell receptor beta chain was obtained from a study of T cell responses to AZD1222 COVID-19 vaccine. Study-wide results and caveats: Researchers report vaccine-associated CD4 TCRs spanning spike, with dominance at 160-218 and 743-854. Baseline seropositivity characterized only a handful of AZD1222 recipients. The breadth and depth of Spike-specific TCRs increased once two AZD1222 doses had been given.

Clones were sequenced by immunoSEQ multiplex PCR, and TCRdb holds only the in-frame ones, with some missing. Here the sample spans some 110,000 clones, 80% to 90% being singletons. Points on this clone: The antigen remains unidentified.

This CDR3 comprises 12 residues. The V segment lost 3 bases and the J segment 10 bases; nucleotides outside the gene matches: 5. Germline V gives CDR1 SNHLY, CDR2 FYNNEI. The genes are TRBV2 and TRBJ1-1; 7 positions match TRBD1. The input for sequencing was peripheral blood, taken on day 0 of MenACWY control vaccination. This receptor was identified in an adult in good health. This chain's CDR3 is CASSERQGVAFF. The CDR3 DNA reads TGTGCCAGCAGTGAGAGGCAGGGGGTAGCTTTCTTT.